This T cell receptor beta chain was recovered during a study of early T cells in non-severe SARS-CoV-2 infection. Each cDNA molecule carried a unique molecular identifier. One entry per CDR3 protein, called by TCRdb with MiXCR from the 5' RACE reads. Here the sample spans about 61,000 distinct CDR3 sequences, about 9.3% being singletons. Overall study findings and caveats: Anti-spike CD8 responses were favored by VDJdb matching, which missed private and CD4 specificities.

Details on this clonotype: Its specificity is not known.

V lost 0 bases and J lost 8, with 14 bases in between. CDR1 is WSHSY, CDR2 SAAADI, per germline. This CDR3 has 15 amino acids. The rearrangement joins TRBV10-2 to TRBJ2-4; possible D gene TRBD2, 6 bases. Sequencing input: whole blood. The source of this sequence is an adult who was a healthcare worker with PCR-confirmed SARS-CoV-2 infection or an uninfected control (not recorded which). CDR3 bases: TGCGCCAGCAGTGAGTCGATCGGGGGTTGGGACATTCAGTACTTC. Its protein product is CASSESIGGWDIQYF.